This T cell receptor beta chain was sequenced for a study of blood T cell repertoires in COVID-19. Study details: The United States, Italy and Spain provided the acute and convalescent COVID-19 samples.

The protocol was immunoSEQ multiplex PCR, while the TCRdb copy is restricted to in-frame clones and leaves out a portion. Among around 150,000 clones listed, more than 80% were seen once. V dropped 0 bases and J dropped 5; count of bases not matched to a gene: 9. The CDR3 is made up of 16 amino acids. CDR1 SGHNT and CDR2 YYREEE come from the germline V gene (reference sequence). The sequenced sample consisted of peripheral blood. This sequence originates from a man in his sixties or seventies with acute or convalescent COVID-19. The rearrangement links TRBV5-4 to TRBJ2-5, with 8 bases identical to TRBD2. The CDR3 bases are TGTGCCAGCAGCTTGGGGACTAGCTCCCCGGGGGAGACCCAGTACTTC. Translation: CASSLGTSSPGETQYF.